The clone carrying this T cell receptor beta chain was counted a few times. The record originates from a study of type 1 regulatory T cells. Study information: An in vitro protocol generated T-allo10, a Tr1-enriched, alloantigen-specific CD4 T cell product.

V was shortened by 5 bases and J by 4 bases, with 18 bases between the two germline ends. The CDR3 loop spans 16 amino acids. Germline V gene data show CDR1 as SGHTA and CDR2 as FQGNSA. TCRdb analysed the reads with MiXCR anew, one entry per CDR3 protein. The sample contains 15,000 to 20,000 distinct CDR3 sequences, roughly 10% of which appear only once. This TCR was sampled from a human donor in good health. The sequencing input was CD4+ T cells, either the whole sample or a sorted fraction (not recorded which). This sequence joins TRBV7-2 and TRBJ2-1; D is possibly TRBD2 (6 bases). The CDR3 bases are TGTGCCAGCAGCCCCAGGACGGGGGTGAGTTACAATGAGCAGTTCTTC. Translation gives CASSPRTGVSYNEQFF.